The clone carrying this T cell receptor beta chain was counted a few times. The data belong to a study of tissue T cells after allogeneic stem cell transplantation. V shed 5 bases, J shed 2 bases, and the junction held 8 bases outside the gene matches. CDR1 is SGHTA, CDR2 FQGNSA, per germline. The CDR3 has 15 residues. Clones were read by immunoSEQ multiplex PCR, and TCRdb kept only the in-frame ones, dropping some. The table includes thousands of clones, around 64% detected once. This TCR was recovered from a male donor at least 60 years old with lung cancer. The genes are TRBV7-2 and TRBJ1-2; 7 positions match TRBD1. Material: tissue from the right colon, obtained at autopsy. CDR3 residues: CASSPRQGINYGYTF. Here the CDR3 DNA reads TGTGCCAGCAGCCCAAGACAGGGTATCAACTATGGCTACACCTTC.